This entry is about one TCR beta chain. The junction differs from germline at one of its ends, possibly a read error. The same CDR3 arises from other DNA sequences in this sample as well. Generated by immunoSEQ multiplex PCR, the TCRdb table keeps only in-frame clones and is missing some. The sample lists around 37,000 clones, 90% to 95% occurring once. This sample was included in a study of T cell changes during pregnancy in multiple sclerosis. This CDR3 comprises 14 residues. Germline V gives CDR1 MNHNS, CDR2 SASEGT. The V and J genes are TRBV6-1 and TRBJ1-1, with TRBD1 as a possible D gene (5 bases). Sequences were derived from CD8+ T cells from peripheral blood mononuclear cells, sampled in the second trimester of pregnancy. This sequence was found in a female donor with multiple sclerosis, enrolled in a pregnancy study. The CDR3 DNA reads as TGTGCCAGCAGTTGGAGACAGCAGAACACTGAGGCTTTCTTT. Protein sequence: CASSWRQQNTEAFF.